The 23 T cell receptor beta chains presented below share a single source sample, sequenced in a study of regulatory T cells in long-lasting Graves disease (dated by TCRdb to about 2021). Library generation was performed with multiplex PCR. The sequencer listed for this sample is Illumina HiSeq 4000. TCR beta libraries were built with iRepertoire HTBI primers and Arm-PCR amplification of CDR3 regions. TCRdb handled the public reads itself, with Q25 trimming in fastp and clone calling in MiXCR, and kept productive beta chains. A single entry per CDR3 protein holds the most common genes and DNA from its merged rows. The sample table contains 400,000 to 550,000 distinct CDR3 sequences; only one count was recorded for roughly 17% of them. About 25% of the sample is in the top ten clones. The label giving this sample's time point can be read as: newly diagnosed GD, antithyroid drugs for less than 3 months. RNA was extracted from PBMCs in TRIzol for both TCR sequencing and RNA sequencing.

These same data were also listed under a study on T cells in Graves' hyperthyroidism and ophthalmopathy.

This specimen consisted of peripheral blood mononuclear cells (PBMCs), obtained at new diagnosis, from a patient treated with antithyroid drugs. The receptors stem from a young woman with Graves disease. Donor details come from another sample of the same person, matched by shared clones.

The chain recombines TRBV7-2 with TRBJ1-2; no clear D. Looked up from germline, CDR1 is SGHTA and CDR2 is FQGNSA. The V gene lost 5 bases and the J gene lost 2 bases, with 9 bases spanning the gap. The CDR3 is 13 amino acids. CDR3 sequence (DNA): TGTGCCAGCAGCCGGGGATTCAACTATGGCTACACCTTC. Protein product: CASSRGFNYGYTF.

The table lists this clonotype with many counts. The rearrangement joins TRBV12-3 or TRBV12-4 to TRBJ1-5, with a weak D call TRBD1 (6 bases). V shed 5 bases and J shed 0 bases, with 11 bases lying between them. The CDR3 covers 15 residues. CDR3 sequence: CASSTRQDSNQPQHF. The CDR3 DNA is TGTGCCAGCAGTACCCGACAGGATAGCAATCAGCCCCAGCATTTT.

The table lists this clonotype with many counts. The genes are TRBV28 and TRBJ2-3, with 7 bases that match TRBD1. The J segment lost 2 bases and the V segment lost 6 bases, leaving 23 bases of the junction unmatched. Germline V gene data show CDR1 as MDHEN and CDR2 as SYDVKM. The CDR3 covers 20 residues. The CDR3 nucleotides are TGTGCCAGCAGACCGGGGACAGATTTGTTCATTCGTGCACTCACAGATACGCAGTATTTT. Translating it yields CASRPGTDLFIRALTDTQYF.

This sequence joins TRBV6-1 and TRBJ2-1; D might be TRBD1 (6 bases). Germline CDR1 is MNHNS and CDR2 is SASEGT. V was clipped by 5 bases and J by 0 bases, with 23 bases between them. This CDR3 contains 19 residues. This CDR3 reads CASSITVSTGTPSYNEQFF. The DNA of the CDR3 is TGTGCCAGCAGTATAACGGTTTCAACCGGGACACCCTCCTACAATGAGCAGTTCTTC.

At least ten counts were recorded for this clonotype. The gene calls are TRBV5-1 and TRBJ2-7; no definite D call. The germline V and J ends were trimmed by 0 bases and 0 bases, with 7 bases remaining between them. Germline V gene sequence: CDR1 SGHRS, CDR2 YFSETQ. The CDR3 is 14 residues long. This CDR3 reads CASSLGTASYEQYF. The CDR3 DNA is TGCGCCAGCAGCTTGGGGACCGCCTCCTACGAGCAGTACTTC.

In this sample, this clonotype turned up a few times. The chain uses TRBV19 and TRBJ2-1; D remains ambiguous. Trimming took off 3 bases at V and 7 bases at J, with 13 bases between the two ends. Germline CDR1 and CDR2: LNHDA and SQIVND (reference sequence). This CDR3 has 14 residues. The CDR3 is CASSIVVGMNEQFF. CDR3 DNA sequence: TGTGCCAGTAGTATCGTTGTCGGTATGAATGAGCAGTTCTTC.

This clonotype was recorded a few times. The gene calls are TRBV12-3 or TRBV12-4 and TRBJ1-2; D gene uncertain. CDR3 size: 13 residues. V lost 0 bases to trimming and J lost 8 bases, with 10 bases between them. CDR3 in DNA: TGTGCCAGCAGTTTAGCCCCGGCGGGCGGCTACACCTTC. It yields the protein CASSLAPAGGYTF.

Many counts were recorded for this clonotype. The chain employs TRBV13 and TRBJ2-3; TRBD2 matches 9 bases. Germline-derived CDR1 and CDR2 are PRHDT and FYEKMQ (reference sequence). The CDR3 contains 19 residues. V was clipped by 5 bases and J by 4 bases; unmatched bases: 19. The CDR3 nucleotides are TGTGCCAGCAGCGCAAGAAGGCTAGCGGGGTTGATAGGGGCAGATACGCAGTATTTT. This codes for CASSARRLAGLIGADTQYF.

This clonotype was seen repeatedly, ten times or more. The chain recombines TRBV28 with TRBJ2-3, with TRBD2 matching 8 bases. The germline V gene has CDR1 MDHEN and CDR2 SYDVKM. This CDR3 is built from 17 residues. V trimming: 4 bases; J trimming: 3 bases; junction bases outside the gene matches: 12. CDR3 DNA: TGTGCCAGCAGTTCGTTCAGCGGGAGTAGTATTACAGATACGCAGTATTTT. Translating gives CASSSFSGSSITDTQYF.

This clonotype was counted many times. The chain couples TRBV10-3 to TRBJ2-7; 7 positions agree with TRBD2. Germline V gives CDR1 ENHRY, CDR2 SYGVKD. The CDR3 is 14 residues long. V dropped 2 bases and J dropped 3; count of bases not matched to a gene: 4. DNA for the CDR3: TGTGCCATCAGTGAGGGCGGGAGAGTCTACGAGCAGTACTTC. Protein: CAISEGGRVYEQYF.

A few counts support this clonotype. The CDR3 region is CASSPLDKSYEQYF. The CDR3 DNA reads as TGTGCCAGCAGTCCGTTGGACAAGTCCTACGAGCAGTACTTC. V and J are TRBV27 and TRBJ2-7; perhaps TRBD1 as D (5 bases). CDR1 MNHEY and CDR2 SMNVEV come from the germline V gene (reference sequence). The CDR3 totals 14 residues. Between the trimmed V and J ends, which lost 5 bases and 1 base, there was a span of 12 bases.

V gene TRBV30 combines with J gene TRBJ2-1; possibly TRBD2 for D (5 bases). V shed 2 bases and J shed 9 bases, with 14 bases lying between them. The germline CDR1 and CDR2 sequences are GTSNPN and SVGIG (reference sequence). The CDR3 consists of 13 residues. CDR3 nucleotides: TGTGCCTGGAGTCCAGTGGGAGCTGGTGAGCAGTTCTTC. This gives the protein CAWSPVGAGEQFF.

Ten or more counts support this clonotype. The V gene is TRBV3-1, the J gene TRBJ1-1; TRBD1 matches 8 bases. The length of the CDR3 is 17 residues. Germline V gene sequence: CDR1 LGHDT, CDR2 YNNKEL (reference sequence). V was clipped by 4 bases and J by 4 bases; unmatched bases: 14. CDR3 in amino acids: CASSRLQGAVVSTEAFF. CDR3 bases: TGTGCCAGCAGCCGTTTGCAGGGGGCTGTAGTAAGCACTGAAGCTTTCTTT.

This clonotype was counted many times. Germline is not matched at one junction end, which may reflect a read error. As DNA, the CDR3 is TGTGCCAGCAGCCAAGGGGCAGGGGGCTACGAGCAGTACTTC. It yields the protein CASSQGAGGYEQYF. This chain joins TRBV4-1 and TRBJ2-7; 7 bases map to TRBD1. Germline loops: CDR1 MGHRA, CDR2 YSYEKL. This CDR3 comprises 14 residues.

J is TRBJ1-1 and V is TRBV19; D is ambiguous. Germline V lookup: CDR1 LNHDA, CDR2 SQIVND (reference sequence). V was trimmed by 3 bases and J by 2 bases, leaving 7 bases between them. CDR3 length: 13 residues. In DNA, the CDR3 is TGTGCCAGTAGTATCGTCAGAAACACTGAAGCTTTCTTT. Its protein is CASSIVRNTEAFF.

This clonotype was found a few times. The chain combines TRBV7-8 with TRBJ1-1; D is ambiguous. CDR1 is SGHVS, CDR2 FQNEAQ, per germline. Trimming took off 6 bases at V and 1 base at J, with 9 bases between the two ends. The CDR3 loop spans 13 amino acids. The CDR3 region has the DNA TGTGCCAGCAGACGACAAACGAACACTGAAGCTTTCTTT. It codes for CASRRQTNTEAFF.

As to this clonotype: This may be a read error: a much more frequent sequence differs by one nucleotide. The chain employs TRBV27 and TRBJ1-1; the D gene is possibly TRBD2 (6 bases). The DNA end is a closer match to TRBJ2-1, so the J assignment may be wrong. The CDR3 spans 14 residues. Germline V lookup: CDR1 MNHEY, CDR2 SMNVEV (reference sequence). The DNA for the CDR3 is TGTGCCAGCAGTTTATGGCGGGGAGGCAATGAGCAGTTCTTC. It specifies CASSLWRGGNEQFF.

This clonotype showed up many times. The chain employs TRBV20-1 and TRBJ2-1; 7 nucleotides align to TRBD1. Germline V gene lookup returns CDR1 DFQATT and CDR2 SNEGSKA (reference sequence). CDR3 length: 15 residues. V was clipped by 3 bases and J by 7 bases; unmatched bases: 12. The DNA for the CDR3 is TGCAGTGCTAGGAGCACAGGGGTTCAATGGAATGAGCAGTTCTTC. Translation gives CSARSTGVQWNEQFF.

This clonotype was observed at least ten times. This chain connects TRBV11-2 to TRBJ2-1; the match to TRBD1 covers 9 bases. V shed 0 bases, J shed 6 bases, and the junction held 6 bases outside the gene matches. Germline loops: CDR1 SGHAT, CDR2 FQNNGV. The CDR3 runs 16 residues. The CDR3 DNA sequence: TGTGCCAGCAGCTTAGAGCCGGGACAGGGACCCAATGAGCAGTTCTTC. Translation: CASSLEPGQGPNEQFF.

The J gene is TRBJ1-1, the V gene TRBV5-4; D might be TRBD1 (5 bases). There are 12 residues in the CDR3. V was clipped by 3 bases and J by 3 bases, with 6 bases between them. From germline, CDR1 is SGHNT and CDR2 YYREEE (reference sequence). The CDR3 nucleotides read TGTGCCAGCAGCTGGGGGGACACTGAAGCTTTCTTT. Its translation is CASSWGDTEAFF.

This clonotype has ten or more counts. The chain employs TRBV29-1 and TRBJ1-2, with 7 bases that match TRBD1. V shed 2 bases, J shed 8 bases, and the junction held 11 bases outside the gene matches. CDR1 and CDR2 (germline): SQVTM, ANQGSEA. This CDR3 comprises 14 residues. In nucleotides, the CDR3 is TGCAGCGTTGAAAGCAGGGGGGGATTCGAAGGCTACACCTTC. Translated, it gives CSVESRGGFEGYTF.

Many counts were recorded for this clonotype. V usage is TRBV6-1 and J usage is TRBJ2-1; no reliable D call. This CDR3 comprises 11 residues. The V gene lost 4 bases and the J gene lost 12 bases, with 10 bases spanning the gap. The germline gives CDR1 MNHNS, CDR2 SASEGT. DNA of the CDR3: TGTGCCAGCAGTGGCCTCGACATGCAGTTCTTC. Encoded protein: CASSGLDMQFF.

The genes are TRBV11-2 and TRBJ2-7; 14 bases align to TRBD2. This CDR3 region has 18 residues. From germline, CDR1 is SGHAT and CDR2 FQNNGV. Germline trimming cut 1 base from V and 4 bases from J; bases unmatched to any gene: 9. CDR3 coding DNA: TGTGCCAGCAGCTTAGCGGCCCCGACTAGCGGGAGGGCTTACGAGCAGTACTTC. Translation gives CASSLAAPTSGRAYEQYF.